These 10 T cell receptor beta chains were all obtained from the same sample, sequenced in a study of tumor-infiltrating lymphocytes in localized non-small cell lung cancer. Libraries were prepared by immunoSEQ multiplex PCR; TCRdb keeps only in-frame clonotypes and omits some of them. Of fewer than 20,000 clones in the sample, roughly 69% are singletons; the top ten hold under 7.5%. The sample was lung tumor tissue. The receptors were gathered from a human donor with non-small cell lung cancer.

The rearrangement joins TRBV16 to TRBJ2-7, with 11 bases that match TRBD1. This CDR3 region has 14 residues. CDR1 KGHSY and CDR2 FQNENV come from the germline V gene. Trimming cost V 4 bases and J 6 bases; bases outside gene matches: 5. As DNA, the CDR3 is TGTGCCAGCAGCCTCGGACAGGGGGCGGGCGAGCAGTACTTC. Its protein is CASSLGQGAGEQYF. Supplemented by reference TRBV16 and TRBJ2-7, the full variable domain reads GEEVAQTPKHLVRGEGQKAKLYCAPIKGHSYVFWYQQVLKNEFKFLISFQNENVFDETGMPKERFSAKCLPNSPCSLEIQATKLEDSAVYFCASSLGQGAGEQYFGPGTRLTVT.

The chain couples TRBV2 to TRBJ2-1; 8 bases map to TRBD1. This CDR3 region has 13 residues. Germline values: CDR1 SNHLY, CDR2 FYNNEI. Written as DNA, the CDR3 is TGTGCGGAGGGGGTGGCAGGGGGCGATGAGCAGTTCTTC. Translation gives CAEGVAGGDEQFF.

The chain employs TRBV25-1 and TRBJ1-1; 8 positions agree with TRBD1. This CDR3 is 16 amino acids long. V was clipped by 9 bases and J by 0 bases; unmatched bases: 12. Germline CDR1 and CDR2: MGHDK and SYGVNS. Here the CDR3 reads CASPTPGQVMNTEAFF. In DNA form, the CDR3 reads TGTGCCAGTCCCACACCGGGACAGGTTATGAACACTGAAGCTTTCTTT.

The chain joins TRBV28 to TRBJ1-1, with TRBD1 identical over 7 bases. The germline CDR1 and CDR2 sequences are MDHEN and SYDVKM. The CDR3 is 17 residues long. With V trimmed by 3 bases and J by 5 bases, 15 bases remained unmatched. As DNA, the CDR3 is TGTGCCAGCAGTTTTTCGGGGACAGCAACTGCGGGTACTGAAGCTTTCTTT. Translated: CASSFSGTATAGTEAFF.

The J gene is TRBJ2-5, the V gene TRBV28; 8 positions match TRBD1. Unmatched junction bases numbered 4, after V lost 3 bases and J lost 1 base. This CDR3 spans 15 amino acids. Germline CDR1 is MDHEN and CDR2 is SYDVKM. In DNA form, the CDR3 reads TGTGCCAGCAGTTTGTTAGGACAGGGCCAAGAGACCCAGTACTTC. It is translated as CASSLLGQGQETQYF.

This clone was seen only a few times. The chain joins TRBV19 to TRBJ1-5, with TRBD1 matching 7 bases. The CDR3 contains 19 residues. Germline V gene data show CDR1 as LNHDA and CDR2 as SQIVND (reference sequence). The ends lost 3 bases at V and 3 bases at J; junction bases unmatched: 17. CDR3 in amino acids: CASSMDGTARITHNQPQHF. The CDR3 coding sequence is TGTGCCAGTAGTATGGACGGGACAGCCCGTATAACTCACAATCAGCCCCAGCATTTT.

The CDR3 region is CAISESTALSPLHF. The DNA for the CDR3 is TGTGCCATCAGTGAGTCGACAGCCTTAAGCCCCCTCCACTTT. The chain carries TRBV10-3 and TRBJ1-6, with TRBD1 as a possible D gene (5 bases). The CDR3 spans 14 residues. The V gene's germline CDR1 is ENHRY and CDR2 SYGVKD. V lost 0 bases, J lost 13 bases, and 13 bases lay in between.

The CDR3 reads CASSMGLAGSYPDNEQFF. CDR3 DNA: TGTGCCAGTAGTATGGGTCTAGCGGGAAGTTATCCCGACAATGAGCAGTTCTTC. The V and J genes are TRBV19 and TRBJ2-1, with 9 bases fitting TRBD2. The CDR3 spans 18 residues. Germline V gene data show CDR1 as LNHDA and CDR2 as SQIVND (reference sequence). Trimming took 3 bases from V and 5 from J; bases not matched to a gene: 14.

The chain has TRBV27 and TRBJ2-7, with D possibly being TRBD1 (6 bases). V lost 3 bases and J 2 bases, leaving 14 bases between the germline ends. Looked up from germline, CDR1 is MNHEY and CDR2 is SMNVEV (reference sequence). This CDR3 has 15 residues. CDR3 in DNA: TGTGCCAGCAGTTTGGGGGCCCCAACGACCTACGAGCAGTACTTC. Translation gives CASSLGAPTTYEQYF.

This rearrangement joins TRBV12-5 to TRBJ1-1; TRBD1 matches at 7 bases. V lost 2 bases and J lost 1; bases outside the gene matches: 13. This CDR3 contains 18 residues. CDR1 and CDR2 from the germline V gene are LGHNT and FRNRAP. The CDR3 coding sequence is TGTGCTAGTGGTTTGTTTCGGGACAGTTATCTTCGGAACACTGAAGCTTTCTTT. The encoded protein is CASGLFRDSYLRNTEAFF.